These 26 T cell receptor beta chains share one sample of origin, sequenced in a study of regulatory T cells in long-lasting Graves disease. The time point is: newly diagnosed GD, antithyroid drugs for less than 3 months. The TCR library was made from RNA that had been extracted from PBMCs in TRIzol. Libraries of TCR beta came from iRepertoire HTBI primers plus Arm-PCR of CDR3 regions. TCRdb fed the multiplex PCR reads into MiXCR, producing one record per CDR3 protein. The sample carries under 500,000 distinct CDR3 sequences, less than 20% recorded once. The sample was also reused in another study, on T cells in Graves' hyperthyroidism and ophthalmopathy.

Sample: peripheral blood mononuclear cells (PBMCs), taken at new diagnosis, from a patient treated with antithyroid drugs. The receptors derive from a woman aged 25 to 45 with Graves disease.

This clonotype has ten or more counts. The V and J genes are TRBV2 and TRBJ2-1, with 13 bases lining up with TRBD2. V lost 11 bases, J lost 9 bases, and 10 bases stayed unmatched. This CDR3 has 14 residues. The V gene's germline CDR1 is SNHLY and CDR2 FYNNEI. The CDR3, as DNA: TGTGCCTCCACGGGACTAGCGGGATGGGGTGAGCAGTTCTTC. Its translation is CASTGLAGWGEQFF. Based on the CDR3 plus reference TRBV2 and TRBJ2-1, the full variable domain is EPEVTQTPSHQVTQMGQEVILRCVPISNHLYFYWYRQILGQKVEFLVSFYNNEISEKSEIFDDQFSVERPDGSNFTLKIRSTKLEDSAMYFCASTGLAGWGEQFFGPGTRLTVL.

This chain connects TRBV29-1 to TRBJ2-1; D may be TRBD2 (6 bases). CDR1 SQVTM and CDR2 ANQGSEA come from the germline V gene. This CDR3 has 11 residues. Trimming removed 6 bases at V and 13 bases at J, with 16 bases between. The CDR3 DNA follows: TGCAGCGTGCGGGGTGGACTCCAACAGTTCTTC. Amino acid sequence: CSVRGGLQQFF.

A remark on this clonotype: A single base separates this from a much larger clone, so it may be a read error. The rearrangement joins TRBV5-4 to TRBJ2-3, with TRBD2 identical over 11 bases. V was clipped by 0 bases and J by 4 bases; unmatched bases: 22. Germline V gene data show CDR1 as SGHNT and CDR2 as YYREEE (reference sequence). The CDR3 extends over 22 amino acids. CDR3 in DNA: TGTGCCAGCAGCTTGGTTCGTGTGGGTAGCGGGAGGGCCTTTGATGGCGCAGATACGCAGTATTTT. Encoded protein: CASSLVRVGSGRAFDGADTQYF. Full variable domain (remainder filled in from reference TRBV5-4 and TRBJ2-3): ETGVTQSPTHLIKTRGQQVTLRCSSQSGHNTVSWYQQALGQGPQFIFQYYREEENGRGNFPPRFSGLQFPNYSSELNVNALELDDSALYLCASSLVRVGSGRAFDGADTQYFGPGTRLTVL.

This clonotype appeared many times. This sequence joins TRBV20-1 and TRBJ1-5; TRBD1 might be the D (5 bases). This CDR3 has 13 residues. V gave up 6 bases and J gave up 1 base, with 10 bases separating them. CDR1 DFQATT and CDR2 SNEGSKA come from the germline V gene (reference sequence). Here the CDR3 reads CSAAGMSNQPQHF. The CDR3 DNA sequence: TGCAGTGCCGCAGGGATGAGCAATCAGCCCCAGCATTTT.

This chain links TRBV13 with TRBJ2-4, with a tentative D call TRBD2 (5 bases). The germline gives CDR1 PRHDT, CDR2 FYEKMQ (reference sequence). The CDR3 is 20 amino acids. V was pared by 4 bases and J by 1 base, with 26 bases between. CDR3 amino acids: CASSSFGGSLSPGAKNIQYF. The CDR3 DNA is TGTGCCAGCAGCTCCTTCGGCGGGTCCCTCTCCCCCGGGGCCAAAAACATTCAGTACTTC.

This clonotype showed up many times. The chain has TRBV18 and TRBJ1-4; 7 bases map to TRBD1. Germline CDR1 KGHSH, CDR2 LQKENI. This CDR3 has 15 residues. J was trimmed by 6 bases and V by 3 bases; bases with no gene match: 7. DNA of the CDR3: TGTGCCAGCTCACCGGGGGGACAGAGAGATGAAAAACTGTTTTTT. Translating gives CASSPGGQRDEKLFF.

In its sample, this clonotype was seen many times. The chain carries TRBV6-1 and TRBJ1-2, with D hard to call. The CDR3 runs 12 residues. V was shortened by 5 bases and J by 4 bases, with 8 bases between the two germline ends. Germline values: CDR1 MNHNS, CDR2 SASEGT. CDR3 loop: CASSREGYGYTF. For the CDR3, the DNA is TGTGCCAGCAGTCGGGAGGGCTATGGCTACACCTTC.

There are many counts of this clonotype. V gene TRBV10-2 combines with J gene TRBJ2-7, with TRBD1 matching 9 bases. Trimming cost V 8 bases and J 4 bases; bases outside gene matches: 6. Germline V gene sequence: CDR1 WSHSY, CDR2 SAAADI. This CDR3 region has 13 residues. The CDR3 nucleotides are TGCGCCAGCCGGGACAGGGCCATGTACGAGCAGTACTTC. This gives the protein CASRDRAMYEQYF.

This clonotype showed up many times. The genes are TRBV11-2 and TRBJ2-2; 7 nucleotides match TRBD2. V gave up 3 bases and J gave up 4 bases; unmatched junction bases: 8. Germline V gene sequence: CDR1 SGHAT, CDR2 FQNNGV. The CDR3 has 16 residues. The DNA of the CDR3 is TGTGCCAGCAGCTTCGGGCGGGAGCTGGCCACCGGGGAGCTGTTTTTT. Translating it yields CASSFGRELATGELFF.

This clonotype was recorded at least ten times. The chain employs TRBV6-2 or TRBV6-3 and TRBJ2-5; 7 nucleotides agree with TRBD1. Germline CDR1 reads MNHEY; CDR2 reads SVGEGT. This CDR3 has 14 residues. The trim removed 4 bases at V and 2 bases at J, leaving 4 bases unmatched. This chain's CDR3 is CASSWPGQQETQYF. In DNA form, the CDR3 reads TGTGCCAGCAGTTGGCCGGGACAGCAAGAGACCCAGTACTTC.

This clonotype was counted many times. The rearrangement uses TRBV30 and TRBJ2-5; possibly TRBD2 for D (6 bases). CDR3 length equals 13 residues. V lost 3 bases, J lost 4 bases, and 12 bases lay in between. Per germline, CDR1 GTSNPN and CDR2 SVGIG (reference sequence). The CDR3 region is CAWSGRLGETQYF. For the CDR3, the DNA is TGTGCCTGGAGCGGGAGACTAGGAGAGACCCAGTACTTC.

The V and J genes are TRBV15 and TRBJ2-1, with 13 bases fitting TRBD2. The V segment lost 9 bases and the J segment 6 bases; nucleotides outside the gene matches: 5. The CDR3 totals 14 residues. Germline loops: CDR1 LNHNV, CDR2 YYDKDF (reference sequence). The CDR3 spells CATTSGRAFNEQFF. In DNA form, the CDR3 reads TGTGCCACAACTAGCGGGAGGGCCTTCAATGAGCAGTTCTTC.

This clonotype came up a few times. The rearrangement joins TRBV5-1 to TRBJ2-1; 10 bases are a match to TRBD2. The V and J ends lost 2 bases and 2 bases, in that order; junction bases with no gene match: 7. The length of the CDR3 is 17 residues. Germline CDR1 and CDR2: SGHRS and YFSETQ. CDR3 in amino acids: CASSLVLAGSPYNEQFF. The CDR3 nucleotides read TGCGCCAGCAGCTTAGTACTAGCGGGATCCCCCTACAATGAGCAGTTCTTC. Based on the CDR3 plus reference TRBV5-1 and TRBJ2-1, the full variable domain is KAGVTQTPRYLIKTRGQQVTLSCSPISGHRSVSWYQQTPGQGLQFLFEYFSETQRNKGNFPGRFSGRQFSNSRSEMNVSTLELGDSALYLCASSLVLAGSPYNEQFFGPGTRLTVL.

As concerns this clonotype: Being one base from a much bigger clone, this may be a read error. This sequence joins TRBV20-1 and TRBJ2-1; D is unclear. The CDR3 totals 13 residues. Germline lookup yields CDR1 DFQATT and CDR2 SNEGSKA (reference sequence). CDR3 sequence: CSARSSVYNDQFF. In DNA, the CDR3 is TGCAGTGCTAGGTCCTCGGTCTACAATGATCAGTTCTTC.

This clonotype occurred many times. V and J are TRBV9 and TRBJ2-2, with TRBD2 as a possible D gene (6 bases). Trimming took 3 bases from V and 0 from J, leaving 18 bases between them. Germline loops: CDR1 SGDLS, CDR2 YYNGEE. This CDR3 spans 18 amino acids. The CDR3, as DNA: TGTGCCAGCAGCGCCCAAAGCGGGTACCGCGCGAACACCGGGGAGCTGTTTTTT. Protein sequence: CASSAQSGYRANTGELFF.

CDR3 protein: CASTLTDTQYF. The CDR3 DNA reads as TGCGCCAGCACTCTCACAGATACGCAGTATTTT. The chain couples TRBV5-1 to TRBJ2-3; D is ambiguous. V was pared by 6 bases and J by 2 bases, with 4 bases between. CDR1 and CDR2 (germline): SGHRS, YFSETQ. CDR3 length: 11 amino acids.

This clonotype was detected many times. The rearrangement links TRBV2 to TRBJ1-2, with 9 bases lining up with TRBD1. This CDR3 has 15 residues. J lost 7 bases, V lost 2 bases, and 8 bases had no gene match. Germline CDR1 SNHLY, CDR2 FYNNEI. The CDR3 sequence is CASSESGTGKGGYTF. Here the CDR3 DNA reads TGTGCCAGCAGTGAATCCGGGACAGGGAAGGGTGGCTACACCTTC.

This clonotype was detected ten times or more. The chain employs TRBV11-2 and TRBJ2-3, with 10 bases that match TRBD1. The CDR3 has 18 residues. The J segment lost 2 bases and the V segment lost 2 bases, leaving 10 bases of the junction unmatched. Germline CDR1 and CDR2: SGHAT and FQNNGV. Here the CDR3 reads CASSLSQTGGATTDTQYF. CDR3 nucleotides: TGTGCCAGCAGCTTATCCCAGACAGGGGGCGCGACCACAGATACGCAGTATTTT.

This clonotype occurred a few times. This chain connects TRBV9 to TRBJ2-1; 13 bases are shared with TRBD2. V shed 0 bases and J 1 base; nucleotides not matched to a gene: 4. The CDR3 has 18 amino acids. Germline V gene sequence: CDR1 SGDLS, CDR2 YYNGEE. The chain's CDR3 is CASSVGTSGGPSYNEQFF. CDR3 nucleotide sequence: TGTGCCAGCAGCGTAGGGACTAGCGGGGGCCCATCCTACAATGAGCAGTTCTTC. Looking up the rest from reference TRBV9 and TRBJ2-1 gives the full variable domain: DSGVTQTPKHLITATGQRVTLRCSPRSGDLSVYWYQQSLDQGLQFLIQYYNGEERAKGNILERFSAQQFPDLHSELNLSSLELGDSALYFCASSVGTSGGPSYNEQFFGPGTRLTVL.

This clonotype was counted a few times. The chain uses TRBV18 and TRBJ2-7; D is uncertain. Trimming stripped 0 bases from V and 0 bases from J, with 9 bases between. The CDR3 has 15 amino acids. Germline-derived CDR1 and CDR2 are KGHSH and LQKENI. CDR3 amino acids: CASSPPKRFSYEQYF. CDR3 bases: TGTGCCAGCTCACCACCGAAAAGATTCTCCTACGAGCAGTACTTC.

This clonotype was picked up a small number of times. The chain recombines TRBV20-1 with TRBJ1-6; possibly TRBD1 for D (5 bases). V lost 2 bases, J lost 8 bases, and 19 bases lay in between. From germline, CDR1 is DFQATT and CDR2 SNEGSKA (reference sequence). The CDR3 runs to 16 residues. The CDR3 protein is CSARTTGARTDSPLHF. The CDR3 DNA follows: TGCAGTGCTAGAACAACAGGAGCGCGGACGGATTCACCCCTCCACTTT.

This clonotype was observed at least ten times. V is TRBV28 and J is TRBJ2-2, with 8 nucleotides matching TRBD1. The germline gives CDR1 MDHEN, CDR2 SYDVKM. V lost 5 bases to trimming and J lost 2 bases; unmatched junction nucleotides: 10. CDR3 length: 17 residues. This CDR3 is CASSPRTGWGNTGELFF. In nucleotides, the CDR3 is TGTGCCAGCAGTCCCCGGACAGGGTGGGGAAACACCGGGGAGCTGTTTTTT.

This clonotype was seen ten or more times. The chain has TRBV3-1 and TRBJ2-1; TRBD2 matches 8 bases. The germline V gene has CDR1 LGHDT and CDR2 YNNKEL (reference sequence). There are 19 residues in the CDR3. The J segment lost 6 bases and the V segment lost 1 base, leaving 17 bases of the junction unmatched. The CDR3 sequence: CASSQVSPGGSGSSNEQFF. For the CDR3, the DNA is TGTGCCAGCAGCCAAGTCTCTCCCGGGGGGAGCGGGAGCTCCAATGAGCAGTTCTTC.

This clonotype was seen only a few times. The junction departs from the called germline gene at one end, perhaps through a read error. The chain joins TRBV7-4 to TRBJ1-1, with no clear D. The CDR3 loop spans 14 amino acids. From germline, CDR1 is SGHVT and CDR2 SQSDAQ. The CDR3 bases are TGTGCCAGCAGTTTAGCTGGACTAGGGACTGAAGCTTTCTTT. It specifies CASSLAGLGTEAFF.

The chain couples TRBV24-1 to TRBJ2-1; no definite D call. Germline V CDR1 and CDR2: KGHDR, SFDVKD. The CDR3 has 12 residues. V lost 4 bases to trimming and J lost 4 bases, with 4 bases between them. The chain's CDR3 is CATSEAYNEQFF. The DNA for the CDR3 is TGTGCCACCAGTGAGGCATACAATGAGCAGTTCTTC.

In this sample, this clonotype turned up a few times. CDR3 in DNA: TGTGCCAGCAGGTCGGGACAGGGGTTATGGGGCTACACCTTC. This translates into CASRSGQGLWGYTF. The gene calls are TRBV2 and TRBJ1-2, with 10 bases matching TRBD1. CDR1 is SNHLY and CDR2 is FYNNEI in the germline V gene. This CDR3 contains 14 residues. Unmatched junction bases numbered 9, after V lost 6 bases and J lost 8 bases.